The clone carrying this T cell receptor beta chain was counted at least ten times. Antigen unknown. Time point indicated: persistent/refractory GD, antithyroid drugs over 5 years with positive TRAb. Isolated PBMC RNA provided the starting material for the TCR library. American Thyroid Association guidelines defined Graves' disease diagnosis. The data belong to a study of regulatory T cells in long-lasting Graves disease. Study background: Over 5 years on antithyroid drugs plus positive TSH receptor antibodies marked Graves' disease as persistent.

General observations from the study: Persistent disease preferred TRBV28, TRBJ1-2 and TRBJ2-5; new disease, TRBV20-1 and TRBJ2-1. Newly diagnosed patients had higher TCR diversity than persistent Graves' patients did.

V gave up 7 bases and J gave up 4 bases, with 16 bases separating them. The CDR3 length is 15 residues. TCR beta libraries were built with iRepertoire HTBI primers and Arm-PCR of CDR3 regions. MiXCR was run by TCRdb on the multiplex PCR reads, yielding one entry per CDR3 protein. The sample yields some 370,000 distinct CDR3 sequences, roughly 20% seen once. Sequencing used peripheral blood mononuclear cells (PBMCs), obtained when the disease was refractory, from a patient treated with antithyroid drugs. This clonotype was sampled from a woman aged 40 to 50 with Graves disease. The chain carries TRBV12-3 or TRBV12-4 and TRBJ2-2; D is perhaps TRBD1 (5 bases). CDR3 bases: TGTGCCAGCAATATTAGGGGTTTGGGCACCGGGGAGCTGTTTTTT. The encoded protein is CASNIRGLGTGELFF.